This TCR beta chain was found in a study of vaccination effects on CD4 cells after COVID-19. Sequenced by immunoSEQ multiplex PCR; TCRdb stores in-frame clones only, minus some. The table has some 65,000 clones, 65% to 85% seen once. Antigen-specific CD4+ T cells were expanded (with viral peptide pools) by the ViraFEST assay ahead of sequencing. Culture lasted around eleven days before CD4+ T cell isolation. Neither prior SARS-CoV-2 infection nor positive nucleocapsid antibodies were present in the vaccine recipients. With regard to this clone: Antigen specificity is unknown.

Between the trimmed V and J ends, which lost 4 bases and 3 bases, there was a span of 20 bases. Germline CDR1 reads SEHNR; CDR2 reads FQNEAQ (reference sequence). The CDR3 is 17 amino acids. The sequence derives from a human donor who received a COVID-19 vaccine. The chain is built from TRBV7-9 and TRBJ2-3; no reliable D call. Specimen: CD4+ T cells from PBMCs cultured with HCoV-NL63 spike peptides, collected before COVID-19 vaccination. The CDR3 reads CASSSQLDGPITDTQYF. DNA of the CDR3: TGTGCCAGCAGCTCCCAATTGGACGGACCTATAACAGATACGCAGTATTTT. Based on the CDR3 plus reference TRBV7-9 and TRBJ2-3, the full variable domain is DTGVSQNPRHKITKRGQNVTFRCDPISEHNRLYWYRQTLGQGPEFLTYFQNEAQLEKSRLLSDRFSAERPKGSFSTLEIQRTEQGDSAMYLCASSSQLDGPITDTQYFGPGTRLTVL.